This record concerns one T cell receptor (beta chain) sequence. Its antigen is unknown. The CDR3 runs 16 residues. In germline, CDR1 is WNHNN, CDR2 SYGVQD (reference sequence). V was trimmed by 3 bases and J by 1 base, leaving 15 bases between them. It was with a sample-barcoded 5' primer and a J-beta primer mix that a second PCR of about 6 to 12 cycles was run. TCRdb re-called the 5' RACE reads through MiXCR, storing one row per CDR3 protein. The sample shows about 1.4 million distinct CDR3 sequences, approximately 60% of them seen only once. The data stem from a study of blood T cells in healthy people across ages. Whole-study results and caveats: Diversity estimates from one million T cells were considered underestimates.

The sequence derives from a man aged 18 to 35 in good health. The chain is built from TRBV10-1 and TRBJ2-5; no clear D. Input material: blood. CDR3 region: CASSDSGRTFQETQYF. DNA for the CDR3: TGCGCCAGCAGTGACTCGGGCAGGACCTTCCAAGAGACCCAGTACTTC.